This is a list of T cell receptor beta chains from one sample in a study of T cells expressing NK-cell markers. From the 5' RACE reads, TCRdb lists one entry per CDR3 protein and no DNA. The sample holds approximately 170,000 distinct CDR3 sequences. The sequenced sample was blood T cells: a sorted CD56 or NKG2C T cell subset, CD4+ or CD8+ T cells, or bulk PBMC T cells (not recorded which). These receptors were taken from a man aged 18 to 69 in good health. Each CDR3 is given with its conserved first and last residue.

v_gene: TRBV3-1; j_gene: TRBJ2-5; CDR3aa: CASSHRRFDGADIPRDQETQYF
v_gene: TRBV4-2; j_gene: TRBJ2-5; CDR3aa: CASSQDGTSGGAETQYF
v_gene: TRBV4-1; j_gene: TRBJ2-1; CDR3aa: CASSHDGLAAYNEQFF
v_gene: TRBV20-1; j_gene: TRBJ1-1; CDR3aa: CSARAHRGTEAFF
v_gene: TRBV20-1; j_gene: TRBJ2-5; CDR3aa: CSARDILAGSETQYF
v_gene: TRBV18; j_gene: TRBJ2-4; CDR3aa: CASQSKGTPTGNIQYF
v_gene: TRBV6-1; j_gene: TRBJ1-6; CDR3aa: CASSLTDRGVNSPLHF
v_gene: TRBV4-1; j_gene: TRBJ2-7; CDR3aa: CASSPTGGGPSEQYF
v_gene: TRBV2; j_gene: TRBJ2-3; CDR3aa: CASSETRLAGPSTDTQYF
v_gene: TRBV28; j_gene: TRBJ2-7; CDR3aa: CASSFWGTPYEQYF
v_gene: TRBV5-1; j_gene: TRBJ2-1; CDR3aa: CASSPGTSAMYEQFF
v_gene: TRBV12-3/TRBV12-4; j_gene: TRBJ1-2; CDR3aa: CASSIQGYGYTF
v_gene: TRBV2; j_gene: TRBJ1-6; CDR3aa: CASSDMRAAPLHF
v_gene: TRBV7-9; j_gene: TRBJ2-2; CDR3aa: CASGAGFTGELFF
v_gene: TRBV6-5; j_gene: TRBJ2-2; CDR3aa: CASSYGVPGTGELFF
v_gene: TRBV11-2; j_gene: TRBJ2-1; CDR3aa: CASSLGLAGGRYEQFF
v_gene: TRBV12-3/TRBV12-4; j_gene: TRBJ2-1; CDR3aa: CASSANYSYNEQFF
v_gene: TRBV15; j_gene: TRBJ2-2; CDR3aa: CATGGTGNTGELFF
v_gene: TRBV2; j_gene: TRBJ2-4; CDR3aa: CASSEAEGRGAIQYF
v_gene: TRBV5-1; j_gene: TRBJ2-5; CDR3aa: CASSVTASETQYF
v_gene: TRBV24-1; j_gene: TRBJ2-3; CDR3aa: CATSDFGGGLAADTQYF
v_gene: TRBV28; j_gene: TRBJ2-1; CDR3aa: CASRRGQAPGEQFF
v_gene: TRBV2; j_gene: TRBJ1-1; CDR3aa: CASASGHRAEAFF
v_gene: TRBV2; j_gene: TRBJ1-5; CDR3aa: CASSEAEGRGQPQHF
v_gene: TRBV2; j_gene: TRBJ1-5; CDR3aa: CASGGAGRALRQPQHF
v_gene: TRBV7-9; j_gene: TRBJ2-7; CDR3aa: CASSQGPTAYEQYF
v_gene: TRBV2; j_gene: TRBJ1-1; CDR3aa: CASSDFLQGSTEAFF
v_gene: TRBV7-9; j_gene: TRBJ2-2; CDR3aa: CASSSKGQGNTGELFF
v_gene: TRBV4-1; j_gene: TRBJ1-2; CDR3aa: CASSQDRSGGDGYTF
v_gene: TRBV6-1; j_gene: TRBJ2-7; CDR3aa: CASSAYRDRTYEQYF
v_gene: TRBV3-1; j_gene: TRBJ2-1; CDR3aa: CASSQVASGYNEQFF
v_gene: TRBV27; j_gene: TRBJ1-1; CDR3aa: CAVGDLTNTEAFF
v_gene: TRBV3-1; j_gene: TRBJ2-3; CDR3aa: CASSQVLTGTTDTQYF
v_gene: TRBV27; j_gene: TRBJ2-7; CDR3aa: CATSGYDSYEQYF
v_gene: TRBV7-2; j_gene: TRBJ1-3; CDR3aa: CASSGRDSPGNTIYF
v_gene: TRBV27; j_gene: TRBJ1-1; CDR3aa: CASGQGALGTTEAFF
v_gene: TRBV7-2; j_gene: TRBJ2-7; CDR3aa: CASSYLDRVPEQYF
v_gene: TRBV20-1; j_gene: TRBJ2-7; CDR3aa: CSAGEIQGVGLEQYF
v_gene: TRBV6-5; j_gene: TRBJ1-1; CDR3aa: CASSYSSRVTEAFF
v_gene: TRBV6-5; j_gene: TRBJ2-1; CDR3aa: CASTPGRGFEQFF
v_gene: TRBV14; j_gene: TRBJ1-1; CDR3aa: CASSQGPGPPASEAFF
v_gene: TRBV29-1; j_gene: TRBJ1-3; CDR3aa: CSVAGTSSGNTIYF
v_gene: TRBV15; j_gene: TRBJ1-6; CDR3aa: CATSSFPGSGSPLHF
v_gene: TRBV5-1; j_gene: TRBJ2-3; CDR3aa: CASKQGTLEDTQYF
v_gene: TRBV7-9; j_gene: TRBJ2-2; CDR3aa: CASSEITPTGELFF
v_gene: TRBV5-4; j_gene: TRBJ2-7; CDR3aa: CASSLAVSSADEQYF
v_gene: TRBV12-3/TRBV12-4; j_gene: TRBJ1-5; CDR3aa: CASCSGREKSNQPQHF
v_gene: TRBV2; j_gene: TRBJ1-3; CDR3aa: CASSEAVFQDYSGNTIYF
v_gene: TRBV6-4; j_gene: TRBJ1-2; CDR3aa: CASSDSSEGYGYTF
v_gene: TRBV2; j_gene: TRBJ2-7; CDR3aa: CASRGGQAVSYEQYF
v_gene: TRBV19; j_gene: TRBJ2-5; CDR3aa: CDPGKPTQETQYF
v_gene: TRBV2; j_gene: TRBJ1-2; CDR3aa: CAIITDGHYGYTF
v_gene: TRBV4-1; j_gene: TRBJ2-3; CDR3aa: CASSQGMGTDTQYF
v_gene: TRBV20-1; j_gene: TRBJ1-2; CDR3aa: CSAREASRRYGYTF